This T cell receptor beta chain was identified in a study of blood T cells in healthy people across ages. Study-level findings and limits: Naive CD4+ cell counts and diversity both ran higher in long-lived than in aged donors. Estimates of total diversity, which came from one million sequenced T cells, were considered to be underestimates.

This clonotype was detected only a few times. The antigen remains unidentified. Together with a sample-barcoded 5' primer, a J-beta primer mix was included in a second PCR lasting about 7 to 11 cycles. A single record per CDR3 protein comes from TCRdb applying MiXCR to the 5' RACE reads. The table has about 1,800,000 distinct CDR3 sequences, over 25% seen once. The authors drew approximately 10 milliliters of peripheral blood from each donor. The sequenced sample consisted of blood. The receptor was isolated from a woman aged 25 to 39 in good health.

CDR3 nucleotides: TGTGCCAGCAGCGTAGACGGTAGGGAGCAGCCCCAGCATTTT. The encoded protein is CASSVDGREQPQHF. The rearrangement uses TRBV9 and TRBJ1-5, with D unresolved. This CDR3 is built from 14 residues. Trimming stripped 0 bases from V and 7 bases from J, with 11 bases between. Looked up from germline, CDR1 is SGDLS and CDR2 is YYNGEE.